A single T cell receptor beta chain is shown here with its context. What this receptor recognizes is not known. No much larger clonotype is one base removed from it; base qualities were not supplied. The immunoSEQ Assay, a bias-controlled multiplex PCR, was used to amplify TCRbeta CDR3 regions from genomic DNA. Per the authors' processing: Within the assay, amplification of reference gene primers was used to estimate how many nucleated cells each sample contained. To quantify the absolute abundance of each unique TCRbeta CDR3 rearrangement, sequence reads were collapsed and filtered. Productive Simpson clonality was computed per sample as the square root of Simpson's diversity index over productive rearrangements. The clones in this table, taken by TCRdb from immuneACCESS, are in-frame only. Not every clone is retained; where verified, under half of the shortfall comes from an unresolved V gene, and the cause of the rest is unknown. V, J and clone size are taken as reported in that table, and D and trimming were inferred from the DNA itself. The sample includes under 200,000 clones, with around 86% observed a single time. The ten top clones hold around 3.5% of the sample.

The junction shows trimming of 0 bases on V and 3 bases on J, plus 12 bases between the germline ends. The CDR3 sequence holds 15 residues, the cysteine and phenylalanine included. The retained sequence is limited to the CDR3, 45 bases, with the frame set at the first base. The germline V gene supplies CDR1 MDHEN and CDR2 SYDVKM. This entry is derived from a study of blood T cell repertoires in COVID-19 (dated by TCRdb to 2018 to 2021). In the study overall: Samples covering the acute and convalescent phases of COVID-19 were provided by collaborators in the United States, Italy and Spain. Subjects who had been exposed to COVID-19, were actively infected with it, or had recovered from it provided the deeply sampled blood TCRbeta repertoires that made up the dataset. The repertoires were released in a freely available public database intended as a resource for research on the immune response to SARS-CoV-2. Nearly every sample came with metadata listing a de-identified subject ID, COVID-19 status, age in years and sex. Where available, HLA class I and class II types were obtained from metadata supplied by the sample provider rather than from assay-based typing. The prospective study material was composed of cDNA or gDNA derived from T cells, B-cell-depleted T cells, or PBMCs. The samples were drawn from the first 160 participants of the ongoing ImmuneRACE study and from 1,254 subjects provided by 6 global collaborators.

Here is what the overall study found, with its caveats: The amount of clinical and demographic metadata varied by source and participant and was provided uncurated.

Collaborating institutions collected whole blood in K2EDTA tubes following their own protocols. For TCRbeta analysis, collaborators shipped samples as frozen whole blood, isolated PBMCs, or DNA extracted from either of those sample types. The sample comprised peripheral blood. The sequence links TRBV28 to TRBJ2-7, and possibly TRBD1, on 6 matching bases. The receptor's source is a man aged 70 or older with acute or convalescent COVID-19. The DNA sequence follows: TGTGCCAGCAGTTTATGGACAGGAGCCATCTACGAGCAGTACTTC. Its coded protein is CASSLWTGAIYEQYF.